This T cell receptor (beta chain) was recovered during a study of blood T cell repertoires in COVID-19. The wider study: Italy, Spain and the United States were the sources of the convalescent and acute COVID-19 samples. PBMCs, B-cell-depleted T cells, or T cells provided the cDNA or gDNA that made up the material.

As processed by the authors: From reference gene primer amplification, estimates of nucleated cell counts were derived. Profiling relied on immunoSEQ multiplex PCR, and the TCRdb table lists in-frame clones only, not all of them. That table gives V, J and clone size, and the DNA gave D and trimming. This table holds around 93,000 clones, about four fifths found once. With V trimmed by 1 base and J by 4 bases, 4 bases remained unmatched. Germline CDR1 is SGHNT and CDR2 is YYREEE (reference sequence). The CDR3 is 16 amino acids. The sample consisted of peripheral blood. The chain joins TRBV5-4 to TRBJ2-3, with 12 bases that match TRBD2. This sequence was found in a woman of 80 years or more with acute or convalescent COVID-19. CDR3 sequence (DNA): TGTGCCAGCAGCTTGATGCCTAGCGGGAGGGCAGATACGCAGTATTTT. The encoded protein is CASSLMPSGRADTQYF.